This is a list of T cell receptor beta chains from one sample in a study of shared T cell receptors in the human thymus. Assay used: immunoSEQ multiplex PCR; TCRdb lists only in-frame clones, some missing. The repertoire holds approximately 730,000 clones, with 80% to 90% as singletons. The sample was also linked to a second study, of human thymus T cells.

Sequenced: thymocytes. These receptors all stem from a girl under three years old with a congenital heart defect. The CDR3 runs from the conserved cysteine through the conserved F or W. The D gene is left open where the match is weak. Size tells how often a clone was seen (once, few, many) or the class of an expanded clone, and some rows leave it out.

>TRBJ1-5|-|TRBV28|-
TGTGCCAGCAGTTTAGCAGAAACCAATCAGCCCCAGCATTTT
CASSLAETNQPQHF
>TRBJ1-2|TRBD1|TRBV4-3|-
TGCGCCAGCAGCCCGGACAGGGGATCTGGTGGCTACACCTTC
CASSPDRGSGGYTF
>TRBJ1-1|-|TRBV9|-
TGTGCCAGCAAAAAAATAGCAGGGCGAGAAGCTTTCTTT
CASKKIAGREAFF
>TRBJ1-1|-|TRBV12-5|-
TGTGCTAGTGGGGGGGCAGCTTTCTTT
CASGGAAFF
>TRBJ1-2|-|TRBV5-4|-
TGTGCCAGCAGCTTGGTCAGCTATGGCTACACCTTC
CASSLVSYGYTF
>TRBJ2-1|TRBD2|TRBV15|-
TGTGCCACCAGCGCCGGGGTGGCTAGCGGGGGGCCCGGTTATAATGAGCAGTTCTTC
CATSAGVASGGPGYNEQFF
>TRBJ2-7|TRBD2|TRBV15|-
TGTGCCACCAGCCCGCGGGGGACCTACGAGCAGTACTTC
CATSPRGTYEQYF
>TRBJ2-7|TRBD2|TRBV10-3|-
TGTGCCATCAGTGAGTCTTCGCTAGCGGGGGCCCCGTCGGAGCAGTACTTC
CAISESSLAGAPSEQYF
>TRBJ1-2|-|TRBV5-1|-
TGCGCCAGCAGCGTCCGGGACACACTTAACTATGGCTACACCTTC
CASSVRDTLNYGYTF
>TRBJ1-1|-|TRBV5-6|once
TGTGCCAGCAGAGGAGGGCCGGGCAAAATGAACACTGAAGCTTTCTTT
CASRGGPGKMNTEAFF
>TRBJ1-2|-|TRBV7-8|-
TGTGCCAGCAGCCCCGGGACACGCCTGCGGTATGGCTACACCTTC
CASSPGTRLRYGYTF
>TRBJ2-1|TRBD2|TRBV7-8|-
TGTGCCAGCAGCCTCCATATACGGGGACTAGCGGTAGGCCATGAGCAGTTCTTC
CASSLHIRGLAVGHEQFF
>TRBJ1-1|TRBD1|TRBV5-5|-
TGTGCCAGCAGCTTGGAGGATTGGGACAGAGAGTTGAACACTGAAGCTTTCTTT
CASSLEDWDRELNTEAFF
>TRBJ2-1|TRBD2|TRBV9|-
TGTGCCAGCAGCGGTAGGACTAGGACCTACAATGAGCAGTTCTTC
CASSGRTRTYNEQFF
>TRBJ1-5|TRBD1|TRBV4-1|-
TGCGCCAGCAGCCAAGTGGCCCAAGGGACAGGGGATAATCAGCCCCAGCATTTT
CASSQVAQGTGDNQPQHF
>TRBJ1-1|TRBD1|TRBV5-6|-
TGTGCCAGCAGCCCTCCGACAGGGGGGACTGAAGCTTTCTTT
CASSPPTGGTEAFF
>TRBJ1-3|-|TRBV15|-
TGTGCCACCAGCAGAGACTGGGCAGAAAATCCCTCTGGAAACACCATATATTTT
CATSRDWAENPSGNTIYF
>TRBJ2-7|-|TRBV25-1|-
TGTGCCAGCAGTGTCGACGGGAGTTACGAGCAGTACTTC
CASSVDGSYEQYF
>TRBJ2-7|TRBD2|TRBV9|-
TGTGCCAGCAGCGTAGGGGAGGGGGCTAGCGGGGGGTCTAGAGGCTACGAGCAGTACTTC
CASSVGEGASGGSRGYEQYF
>TRBJ1-1|-|TRBV7-2|-
TGTGCCAGCAGCTTAATTCCAGGGTTGACTGAAGCTTTCTTT
CASSLIPGLTEAFF
>TRBJ1-2|-|TRBV10-3|-
TGTGCCATCAGTCTTTCGGGGGTTGGGCCTTCTCTTGACTATGGCTACACCTTC
CAISLSGVGPSLDYGYTF
>TRBJ2-2|-|TRBV7-3|-
TGTGCCAGCAGCCCCAGGGGGGCGGGGGAGCTGTTTTTT
CASSPRGAGELFF
>TRBJ1-6|TRBD1|TRBV19|-
TGTGCCACCAAGGACAGGAACTCCTATAATTCACCCCTCCACTTT
CATKDRNSYNSPLHF
>TRBJ2-7|-|TRBV5-8|-
TGTGCCAGCAGCTTGGCTCGCCCGGACAGAGCCTACGAGCAGTACTTC
CASSLARPDRAYEQYF
>TRBJ2-3|-|TRBV7-6|few
TGTGCCAGCAGCCCTCACCTAGGTGGGGGCGGAGATACGCAGTATTTT
CASSPHLGGGGDTQYF
>TRBJ1-5|-|TRBV6-7|-
TGTGCCAGCAGACGACCTCTCGGAGCAGCTCAGCCCCAGCATTTT
CASRRPLGAAQPQHF
>TRBJ1-2|-|TRBV6-5|-
TGTGCCAGCAGCCGGACAGATGATGGCTACACCTTC
CASSRTDDGYTF
>TRBJ1-1|-|TRBV19|-
TGTGCCAGTAGTATCCAGGGGACGAACACTGAAGCTTTCTTT
CASSIQGTNTEAFF
>TRBJ1-1|-|TRBV6-5|few
TGTGCCAGCAGTTACCGAAGTCAGAAAGCTTTCTTT
CASSYRSQKAFF
>TRBJ1-6|-|TRBV15|-
TGTGCCACCAGCAGAGGAGGGGAAGGGGGTAATTCACCCCTCCACTTT
CATSRGGEGGNSPLHF
>TRBJ1-3|-|TRBV7-3|-
TGTGCCAGCAGCTTAAGGGGCGGGAGTCCCTCTGGAAACACCATATATTTT
CASSLRGGSPSGNTIYF
>TRBJ2-1|-|TRBV11-1|-
TGTGCCAGCAGCTTAGTGGAGCACCATGAGCAGTTCTTC
CASSLVEHHEQFF
>TRBJ2-5|TRBD2|TRBV7-9|-
TGTGCCAGCAGCCTCTGGACTAGCGGGTCAGATCAGGAAGAGACCCAGTACTTC
CASSLWTSGSDQEETQYF
>TRBJ2-1|-|TRBV4-3|-
TGCGCCAGCAGCCGTCAACCGGACAATGAGCAGTTCTTC
CASSRQPDNEQFF
>TRBJ1-3|-|TRBV29-1|-
TGCAGCGTTGTATTCGGACGGGGTGTTTCTGGAAACACCATATATTTT
CSVVFGRGVSGNTIYF
>TRBJ2-7|TRBD2|TRBV10-2|-
TGCGCCAGCCGTTTGCAAGCGGGGGGCCGTTACGAGCAGTACTTC
CASRLQAGGRYEQYF
>TRBJ1-1|TRBD1|TRBV27|-
TGTGCCAGCAGAAGAAGGGGGCGCATTGAAGCTTTCTTT
CASRRRGRIEAFF
>TRBJ2-5|TRBD1|TRBV7-2|-
TGTGCCAGCAGCCCGCGGACAGGGGGCGGGCAAGAGACCCAGTACTTC
CASSPRTGGGQETQYF
>TRBJ1-1|TRBD1|TRBV7-8|-
TGTGCCAGCAGCCCCGACAGGGCCGGCCTGGACACTGAAGCTTTCTTT
CASSPDRAGLDTEAFF